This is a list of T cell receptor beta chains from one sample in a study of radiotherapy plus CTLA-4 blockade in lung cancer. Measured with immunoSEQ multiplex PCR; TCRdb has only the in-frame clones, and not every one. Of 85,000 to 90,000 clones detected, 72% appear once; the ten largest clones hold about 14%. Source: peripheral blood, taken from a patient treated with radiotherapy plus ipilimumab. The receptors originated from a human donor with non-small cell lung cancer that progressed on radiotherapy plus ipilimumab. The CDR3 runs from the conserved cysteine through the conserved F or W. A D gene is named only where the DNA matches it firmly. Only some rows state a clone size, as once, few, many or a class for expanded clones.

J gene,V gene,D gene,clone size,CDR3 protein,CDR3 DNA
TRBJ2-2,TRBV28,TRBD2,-,CASIGGLEAGELFF,TGTGCCAGCATCGGGGGACTAGAGGCCGGGGAGCTGTTTTTT
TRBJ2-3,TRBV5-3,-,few,CARKGGEGGYTQYF,TGTGCCAGAAAAGGAGGTGAGGGTGGGTATACGCAGTATTTT
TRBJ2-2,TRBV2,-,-,CASSVSDSVPTGELFF,TGTGCCAGCAGTGTCTCGGACAGCGTTCCCACCGGGGAGCTGTTTTTT
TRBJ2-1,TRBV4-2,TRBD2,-,CASSQAPTSGADNEQFF,TGTGCCAGCAGCCAGGCCCCGACTAGCGGGGCCGACAATGAGCAGTTCTTC
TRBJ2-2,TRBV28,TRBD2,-,CASSPTASMTSGRPGELFF,TGTGCCAGCAGCCCAACTGCCTCAATGACTAGCGGGAGGCCCGGGGAGCTGTTTTTT
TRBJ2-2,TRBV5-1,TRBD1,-,CASSSGQGGDTGELFF,TGCGCCAGCAGCTCTGGACAGGGGGGCGACACCGGGGAGCTGTTTTTT
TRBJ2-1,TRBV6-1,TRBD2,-,CASTTGGAGERFF,TGTGCCAGCACCACCGGTGGAGCGGGGGAACGGTTCTTC
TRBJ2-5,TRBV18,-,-,CASSPEVRGARRETQYF,TGTGCCAGCTCACCAGAGGTCAGGGGGGCTCGTAGAGAGACCCAGTACTTC
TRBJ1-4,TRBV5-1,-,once,CASSPDGLNEKLFF,TGCGCCAGCAGCCCCGACGGACTCAATGAAAAACTGTTTTTT
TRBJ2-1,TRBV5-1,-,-,CASSSLLGNEQFF,TGCGCCAGCAGCTCCTTACTAGGAAATGAGCAGTTCTTC
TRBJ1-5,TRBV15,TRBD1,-,CATSRGTGVNQPQHF,TGTGCCACCAGCAGAGGGACAGGGGTCAATCAGCCCCAGCATTTT
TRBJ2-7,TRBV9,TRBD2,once,CASSVGLREEEEQYF,TGTGCCAGCAGCGTAGGATTGCGGGAGGAAGAAGAGCAGTACTTC
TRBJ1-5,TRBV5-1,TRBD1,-,CASSPGTGGGHQPQHF,TGCGCCAGCAGCCCGGGGACAGGGGGCGGCCATCAGCCCCAGCATTTT
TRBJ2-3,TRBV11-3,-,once,CASSVESGPAQYF,TGTGCCAGCAGCGTAGAGTCCGGACCAGCGCAGTATTTT
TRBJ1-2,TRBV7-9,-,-,CASSLGAGDVSGYTF,TGTGCCAGCAGCTTAGGGGCAGGGGACGTCTCTGGCTACACCTTC